Below are 25 T cell receptor beta chains sequenced from a single sample in a study of Graves' ophthalmopathy and Graves' hyperthyroidism. As the template, RNA transcripts were used to amplify TCR beta CDR3 regions. Second-round multiplex PCR came after first-round RT-PCR with HTBI primers. Each CDR3 protein gets one entry after TCRdb re-called the multiplex PCR reads with MiXCR. Among 360,000 or so distinct CDR3 sequences listed, about 17% were seen once. The sequencing input was peripheral blood. The receptors were sampled from a woman between 18 and 30 years old with Graves' ophthalmopathy.

This clonotype was detected a few times. V usage is TRBV30 and J usage is TRBJ1-6, with TRBD1 matching over 7 bases. Germline V gene sequence: CDR1 GTSNPN, CDR2 SVGIG (reference sequence). The CDR3 has 15 amino acids. V gave up 3 bases and J gave up 6 bases; unmatched junction bases: 8. This chain's CDR3 is CAWRRTGTVNSPLHF. CDR3 bases: TGTGCCTGGAGACGCACCGGGACAGTTAATTCACCCCTCCACTTT.

This clonotype was detected many times. The chain uses TRBV4-3 and TRBJ1-1; D remains unclear. The CDR3 has 16 amino acids. CDR1 and CDR2 (germline): LGHNA, YSLEER. Trimming pared 4 bases from V and 0 bases from J, leaving 15 bases between. The chain's CDR3 is CASSREGNGMNTEAFF. DNA for the CDR3: TGCGCCAGCAGCCGAGAAGGTAACGGGATGAACACTGAAGCTTTCTTT.

This clonotype was seen many times. The rearrangement links TRBV28 to TRBJ1-1; D gene ambiguous. The germline gives CDR1 MDHEN, CDR2 SYDVKM. V lost 6 bases to trimming and J lost 6 bases, with 5 bases between them. CDR3 length: 10 amino acids. The CDR3, as DNA: TGTGCCAGCAGCACTTCTGAAGCTTTCTTT. Its translation: CASSTSEAFF.

This clonotype was observed many times. V usage is TRBV6-2 or TRBV6-3 and J usage is TRBJ1-5; perhaps TRBD1 as D (5 bases). Germline CDR1 is MNHEY and CDR2 is SVGEGT. Trimming removed 6 bases from V and 1 base from J, with 13 bases in between. CDR3 length: 15 residues. Here the CDR3 DNA reads TGTGCCAGCAGCCCTTTCGAGGGGAGCAATCAGCCCCAGCATTTT. Protein product: CASSPFEGSNQPQHF.

This clonotype was seen many times. The chain uses TRBV28 and TRBJ2-4; maybe TRBD2 (6 bases). The CDR3 is made up of 17 amino acids. The V gene lost 2 bases and the J gene lost 6 bases, with 20 bases spanning the gap. Germline CDR1 is MDHEN and CDR2 is SYDVKM. Here the CDR3 DNA reads TGTGCCAGCAGTTTACGTCCGTGGGAGGAGGGCGGAAACATTCAGTACTTC. It specifies CASSLRPWEEGGNIQYF.

The chain has TRBV24-1 and TRBJ1-2; TRBD1 matches at 9 bases. Per germline, CDR1 KGHDR and CDR2 SFDVKD. The trim removed 4 bases at V and 5 bases at J, leaving 7 bases unmatched. CDR3 length equals 15 residues. The chain's CDR3 is CATSEPGQGTYGYTF. CDR3 coding DNA: TGTGCCACCAGTGAACCGGGACAGGGAACATATGGCTACACCTTC.

In its sample, this clonotype was seen many times. The J gene is TRBJ2-7, the V gene TRBV28; D may be TRBD1 (6 bases). CDR3 length equals 15 residues. Germline assignment: CDR1 MDHEN and CDR2 SYDVKM. V was cut by 5 bases and J by 2 bases, with 16 bases left in between. The CDR3 DNA follows: TGTGCCAGCAGTCCCGATATACAGGGAACCTACGAGCAGTACTTC. It codes for CASSPDIQGTYEQYF.

This clonotype showed up many times. The rearrangement links TRBV5-1 to TRBJ1-6; D uncertain. Germline lookup yields CDR1 SGHRS and CDR2 YFSETQ. CDR3 length: 15 amino acids. The V end was cut by 0 bases, the J end by 6 bases, with 10 bases between. The CDR3 loop reads CASSLGPALNSPLHF. Written as DNA, the CDR3 is TGCGCCAGCAGCTTGGGGCCGGCCCTTAATTCACCCCTCCACTTT. Variable domain in full (rest from reference TRBV5-1 and TRBJ1-6): KAGVTQTPRYLIKTRGQQVTLSCSPISGHRSVSWYQQTPGQGLQFLFEYFSETQRNKGNFPGRFSGRQFSNSRSEMNVSTLELGDSALYLCASSLGPALNSPLHFGNGTRLTVT.

This rearrangement joins TRBV6-2 or TRBV6-3 to TRBJ1-5; weak D call: TRBD1 (6 bases). Germline-derived CDR1 and CDR2 are MNHEY and SVGEGT. V was cut by 6 bases and J by 1 base, with 13 bases left in between. This CDR3 is 15 amino acids long. CDR3 in amino acids: CASRAPGTSNQPQHF. DNA for the CDR3: TGTGCCAGCAGGGCCCCGGGGACAAGCAATCAGCCCCAGCATTTT.

The sample holds many counts of this clonotype. The V and J genes are TRBV10-3 and TRBJ1-2; D not certain. The CDR3 has 15 residues. Trimming took off 4 bases at V and 0 bases at J, with 12 bases between the two ends. The germline V gene encodes CDR1 ENHRY and CDR2 SYGVKD. The chain's CDR3 is CAISAYVPTNYGYTF. CDR3 in DNA: TGTGCCATCAGTGCCTACGTCCCCACTAACTATGGCTACACCTTC.

This clonotype was observed many times. The chain is built from TRBV6-1 and TRBJ1-6; the D is unclear. The CDR3 totals 14 residues. V lost 0 bases to trimming and J lost 9 bases, with 9 bases between them. CDR1 and CDR2 (germline): MNHNS, SASEGT. This CDR3 is CASSEAYSGSPLHF. CDR3 in DNA: TGTGCCAGCAGTGAAGCGTACAGCGGTTCACCCCTCCACTTT.

At least ten counts were recorded for this clonotype. The chain links TRBV19 to TRBJ2-4; 10 bases align to TRBD2. This CDR3 has 15 amino acids. Per germline, CDR1 LNHDA and CDR2 SQIVND (reference sequence). The ends lost 9 bases at V and 3 bases at J; junction bases unmatched: 8. CDR3 sequence: CASHPAGGVKNIQYF. DNA for the CDR3: TGTGCCAGCCACCCAGCGGGAGGGGTCAAAAACATTCAGTACTTC.

There are many counts of this clonotype. V gene TRBV6-1 combines with J gene TRBJ1-6, with D uncertain. Trimming removed 6 bases at V and 9 bases at J, with 15 bases between. The CDR3 spans 14 residues. Germline V gene data show CDR1 as MNHNS and CDR2 as SASEGT. The CDR3 DNA reads TGTGCCAGCAGGGCCCGACTGAGTGGTTCACCCCTCCACTTT. This gives the protein CASRARLSGSPLHF.

This clonotype was seen repeatedly, ten times or more. The J gene is TRBJ2-2, the V gene TRBV6-1; 7 nucleotides agree with TRBD1. The CDR3 covers 13 residues. Unmatched junction bases numbered 3, after V lost 11 bases and J lost 0 bases. CDR1 is MNHNS and CDR2 is SASEGT in the germline V gene. CDR3 DNA sequence: TGTGCCGGGGGACAGCCGAACACCGGGGAGCTGTTTTTT. Its translation: CAGGQPNTGELFF.

The chain employs TRBV6-2 or TRBV6-3 and TRBJ1-5; unclear D gene. Trimming pared 6 bases from V and 3 bases from J, leaving 15 bases between. From germline, CDR1 is MNHEY and CDR2 SVGEGT. This CDR3 comprises 15 residues. CDR3 sequence reads: CASRHTRDPNQPQHF. CDR3 sequence (DNA): TGTGCCAGCAGACATACCCGAGACCCCAATCAGCCCCAGCATTTT.

In its sample, this clonotype was seen many times. This rearrangement joins TRBV12-3 or TRBV12-4 to TRBJ1-5; tentative D call: TRBD1 (5 bases). V was cut by 5 bases and J by 7 bases, with 18 bases left in between. This CDR3 is 15 amino acids long. In DNA, the CDR3 is TGTGCCAGCAGTCCTGGGACCACCCGGGAACAGCCCCAGCATTTT. Translation gives CASSPGTTREQPQHF.

This clonotype was picked up many times. This rearrangement joins TRBV28 to TRBJ2-1; no definite D call. This CDR3 spans 13 amino acids. The germline V and J ends were trimmed by 6 bases and 6 bases, with 12 bases remaining between them. CDR1 is MDHEN, CDR2 SYDVKM, per germline. The CDR3 DNA reads as TGTGCCAGCAGACTACGGGTTCCCAATGAGCAGTTCTTC. It yields the protein CASRLRVPNEQFF. The whole variable domain, filled in from reference TRBV28 and TRBJ2-1, reads DVKVTQSSRYLVKRTGEKVFLECVQDMDHENMFWYRQDPGLGLRLIYFSYDVKMKEKGDIPEGYSVSREKKERFSLILESASTNQTSMYLCASRLRVPNEQFFGPGTRLTVL.

This clonotype has only a few counts. The gene calls are TRBV29-1 and TRBJ1-6, with D uncertain. CDR3 length: 10 amino acids. Germline V gene data show CDR1 as SQVTM and CDR2 as ANQGSEA. V was trimmed by 7 bases and J by 10 bases, leaving 8 bases between them. This CDR3 reads CSAHYSPLHF. The CDR3 nucleotides read TGCAGCGCTCACTACTCACCCCTCCACTTT. Filled out from reference TRBV29-1 and TRBJ1-6, the complete variable domain reads SAVISQKPSRDICQRGTSLTIQCQVDSQVTMMFWYRQQPGQSLTLIATANQGSEATYESGFVIDKFPISRPNLTFSTLTVSNMSPEDSSIYLCSAHYSPLHFGNGTRLTVT.

In its sample, this clonotype was seen many times. This rearrangement joins TRBV20-1 to TRBJ2-5; D is unresolved. V was pared by 3 bases and J by 1 base, with 9 bases between. The CDR3 is 13 amino acids. Germline lookup yields CDR1 DFQATT and CDR2 SNEGSKA (reference sequence). The CDR3 nucleotides read TGCAGTGCTAGGCGTAGGATCCAAGAGACCCAGTACTTC. Protein: CSARRRIQETQYF.

This clonotype was picked up many times. This chain joins TRBV27 and TRBJ1-1; D is undetermined. The CDR3 extends over 14 amino acids. Trimming took 7 bases from V and 1 from J, leaving 13 bases between them. Germline V lookup: CDR1 MNHEY, CDR2 SMNVEV (reference sequence). The CDR3 loop is CASKPQVRNTEAFF. The CDR3 DNA follows: TGTGCCAGCAAACCCCAGGTGAGGAACACTGAAGCTTTCTTT.

V usage is TRBV28 and J usage is TRBJ1-1; 9 nucleotides align to TRBD1. Germline V CDR1 and CDR2: MDHEN, SYDVKM. This CDR3 is built from 14 residues. Trimming cost V 6 bases and J 6 bases; bases outside gene matches: 8. For the CDR3, the DNA is TGTGCCAGCAGACCGGGACAGGGTAGGCCTGAAGCTTTCTTT. Amino acids: CASRPGQGRPEAFF.

This clonotype has ten or more counts. V is TRBV27 and J is TRBJ2-2; 8 positions agree with TRBD2. Trimming at V came to 2 bases and at J to 4 bases, leaving 6 bases not matched to a gene. There are 16 residues in the CDR3. Germline values: CDR1 MNHEY, CDR2 SMNVEV (reference sequence). The CDR3 region is CASSLGQREITGELFF. The CDR3 DNA sequence: TGTGCCAGCAGTTTAGGCCAGCGGGAGATCACCGGGGAGCTGTTTTTT.

This clonotype was counted at least ten times. V usage is TRBV5-1 and J usage is TRBJ1-1, with D hard to call. The CDR3 consists of 11 residues. CDR1 and CDR2 (germline): SGHRS, YFSETQ. V shed 3 bases and J shed 6 bases, with 6 bases lying between them. CDR3 loop: CASSSSSEAFF. CDR3 nucleotide sequence: TGCGCCAGCAGCTCTAGCTCTGAAGCTTTCTTT.

V usage is TRBV6-1 and J usage is TRBJ2-5; TRBD1 matches at 8 bases. The CDR3 sequence is 13 residues long. Germline V gene sequence: CDR1 MNHNS, CDR2 SASEGT. V shed 9 bases and J 4 bases; nucleotides not matched to a gene: 7. The CDR3 DNA sequence: TGTGCCAGTGAGGACAGGGTATCAGAGACCCAGTACTTC. Its protein is CASEDRVSETQYF.

This clonotype has more than one count but fewer than ten. This may be a read error, as it is one base from a much larger clone. J is TRBJ1-2 and V is TRBV11-1, with D possibly being TRBD1 (6 bases). From germline, CDR1 is SGHAT and CDR2 FQDESV (reference sequence). Deletions cut 5 bases from V and 2 bases from J, with 6 bases between. The CDR3 covers 12 residues. The CDR3 bases are TGTGCCAGCAGCGACAGGAACTATGGCTACACCTTC. Protein: CASSDRNYGYTF.